The 11 T cell receptor beta chains below come from one sample, sequenced in a study of Ad26.COV2.S vaccination and SARS-CoV-2 variants. The treatment here: roughly 20 received Ad26.COV2.S at low or high dose, single or two shots; about five received placebo; per-sample allocation not given. The samples were gathered on day 63 after the first injection of vaccine or placebo. Sequencing was performed with immunoSEQ multiplex PCR; in TCRdb, only in-frame clones are kept and a portion is missing. The table lists hundreds of thousands of clones, approximately 89% of them singletons, with just over 2.5% in the top ten. This sample comprised peripheral blood, obtained in a trial of Ad26.COV2.S vaccine versus placebo. The receptors were sampled from a person aged 18-60 years who received the Ad26.COV2.S COVID-19 vaccine or a placebo.

This clone was observed a handful of times. The chain is built from TRBV7-3 and TRBJ1-1, with 10 positions matching TRBD1. With V trimmed by 5 bases and J by 4 bases, 7 bases remained unmatched. The germline CDR1 and CDR2 sequences are SGHTA and FQGTGA. The CDR3 is 15 amino acids. The CDR3 nucleotides read TGTGCCAGCAGCCTGGGACAGGGGTGGGCCACTGAAGCTTTCTTT. This encodes CASSLGQGWATEAFF.

The rearrangement uses TRBV19 and TRBJ2-1, with 11 bases that match TRBD2. V shed 3 bases and J 5 bases; nucleotides not matched to a gene: 12. CDR3 length: 18 residues. CDR1 LNHDA and CDR2 SQIVND come from the germline V gene (reference sequence). This CDR3 is CASSIGLAGGLLHNEQFF. The CDR3 nucleotides are TGTGCCAGTAGTATTGGGCTAGCGGGGGGCCTTCTACACAATGAGCAGTTCTTC.

This clone was detected only once. The CDR3 nucleotides read TGTGCCAGCAGCAACTATGGCTACACCTTC. Residues: CASSNYGYTF. The rearrangement links TRBV6-5 to TRBJ1-2; D is ambiguous. Trimming removed 6 bases at V and 2 bases at J, with 1 base between. The CDR3 runs to 10 residues. The germline CDR1 and CDR2 sequences are MNHEY and SVGAGI.

This clone was found once. The genes are TRBV12-3 or TRBV12-4 and TRBJ2-3, with TRBD1 as a possible D gene (5 bases). The CDR3 spans 13 residues. V was trimmed by 3 bases and J by 8 bases, leaving 12 bases between them. The CDR3 protein is CASSFSGITTQYF. The CDR3 region has the DNA TGTGCCAGCAGTTTTTCAGGGATAACTACGCAGTATTTT.

This chain connects TRBV5-4 to TRBJ2-1; 13 bases map to TRBD2. V shed 5 bases and J 6 bases; nucleotides not matched to a gene: 2. Germline loops: CDR1 SGHNT, CDR2 YYREEE (reference sequence). The CDR3 totals 14 residues. The CDR3 nucleotides are TGTGCCAGCAGGGGGACTAGCGGGATCAATGAGCAGTTCTTC. Translated, it gives CASRGTSGINEQFF.

The CDR3 region is CAGGQRDNEQFF. The CDR3 region has the DNA TGTGCCGGGGGGCAAAGGGACAATGAGCAGTTCTTC. The chain links TRBV6-5 to TRBJ2-1; D could derive from TRBD1 or TRBD2 (6 bases each). The CDR3 is 12 amino acids. V was pared by 11 bases and J by 5 bases, with 13 bases between. The germline CDR1 and CDR2 sequences are MNHEY and SVGAGI.

This clone was counted once. The chain uses TRBV15 and TRBJ1-3; D is unresolved. The CDR3 is made up of 14 amino acids. The germline V and J ends were trimmed by 1 base and 2 bases, with 6 bases remaining between them. The germline gives CDR1 LNHNV, CDR2 YYDKDF (reference sequence). The CDR3 loop reads CATSRGPPGNTIYF. CDR3 sequence (DNA): TGTGCCACCAGCAGAGGGCCACCTGGAAACACCATATATTTT.

The rearrangement uses TRBV27 and TRBJ2-3; perhaps TRBD2 as D (6 bases). CDR1 MNHEY and CDR2 SMNVEV come from the germline V gene (reference sequence). The CDR3 loop spans 16 amino acids. Deletions cut 6 bases from V and 0 bases from J, with 16 bases between. Written as DNA, the CDR3 is TGTGCCAGCAGCCCAAATGGGGGGACTAGCACAGATACGCAGTATTTT. Translating gives CASSPNGGTSTDTQYF.

V gene TRBV5-6 combines with J gene TRBJ2-1; D is possibly TRBD1 or TRBD2 (5 bases each). CDR1 and CDR2 from the germline V gene are SGHDT and YYEEEE. Trimming took off 6 bases at V and 7 bases at J, with 20 bases between the two ends. The CDR3 spans 15 residues. Here the CDR3 reads CASTIWWGWVNEQFF. CDR3 DNA: TGTGCCAGCACAATCTGGTGGGGGTGGGTGAATGAGCAGTTCTTC.

The rearrangement joins TRBV6-5 to TRBJ1-1; no clear D gene. The germline CDR1 and CDR2 sequences are MNHEY and SVGAGI. CDR3 length: 14 amino acids. V was shortened by 10 bases and J by 0 bases, with 15 bases between the two germline ends. The CDR3 loop reads CATTSVEVNTEAFF. CDR3 DNA: TGTGCCACCACCTCGGTCGAGGTGAACACTGAAGCTTTCTTT.

This chain connects TRBV4-1 to TRBJ2-4, with D maybe TRBD2 (6 bases). CDR1 is MGHRA and CDR2 is YSYEKL in the germline V gene. The V gene lost 3 bases and the J gene lost 4 bases, with 22 bases spanning the gap. This CDR3 contains 18 residues. DNA of the CDR3: TGCGCCAGCAGCCAGCCCGCCGTGGCCCCGGCGGGGAAAAACATTCAGTACTTC. Its translation is CASSQPAVAPAGKNIQYF.